This entry lists 2 T cell receptor beta chains sequenced from one sample in a study of regulatory T cells in long-lasting Graves disease. Time point reported: newly diagnosed GD, antithyroid drugs for less than 3 months. Scientists built the TCR library using RNA that was extracted from PBMCs. In building TCR beta libraries, iRepertoire HTBI primers were used together with Arm-PCR of CDR3 regions. One entry per CDR3 protein results from TCRdb running MiXCR on the multiplex PCR reads. This table has just over 600,000 distinct CDR3 sequences, around 15% appearing once. These same records also appear under a second study, on T cells in Graves' hyperthyroidism and ophthalmopathy.

Sample: peripheral blood mononuclear cells (PBMCs), taken at new diagnosis, from a patient treated with antithyroid drugs. The receptor source for this set is a woman in her twenties or thirties with Graves disease.

This clonotype was observed a handful of times. The chain combines TRBV11-2 with TRBJ1-2, with 7 bases identical to TRBD1. The CDR3 is 13 amino acids. The germline gives CDR1 SGHAT, CDR2 FQNNGV. V dropped 7 bases and J dropped 7; count of bases not matched to a gene: 9. CDR3 protein: CASTPDRVSGYTF. As DNA, the CDR3 is TGTGCCAGCACCCCTGACAGGGTCAGTGGCTACACCTTC.

Only a few counts were recorded for this clonotype. The gene calls are TRBV5-1 and TRBJ2-1, with no clear D. Germline V gene sequence: CDR1 SGHRS, CDR2 YFSETQ. The CDR3 loop spans 16 amino acids. The V and J ends lost 0 bases and 4 bases respectively, with 14 bases between them. The DNA for the CDR3 is TGCGCCAGCAGCTTGGGTCCGGTGGGGAATTACAATGAGCAGTTCTTC. Its translation: CASSLGPVGNYNEQFF. The full variable domain, with the rest looked up from reference TRBV5-1 and TRBJ2-1, is KAGVTQTPRYLIKTRGQQVTLSCSPISGHRSVSWYQQTPGQGLQFLFEYFSETQRNKGNFPGRFSGRQFSNSRSEMNVSTLELGDSALYLCASSLGPVGNYNEQFFGPGTRLTVL.